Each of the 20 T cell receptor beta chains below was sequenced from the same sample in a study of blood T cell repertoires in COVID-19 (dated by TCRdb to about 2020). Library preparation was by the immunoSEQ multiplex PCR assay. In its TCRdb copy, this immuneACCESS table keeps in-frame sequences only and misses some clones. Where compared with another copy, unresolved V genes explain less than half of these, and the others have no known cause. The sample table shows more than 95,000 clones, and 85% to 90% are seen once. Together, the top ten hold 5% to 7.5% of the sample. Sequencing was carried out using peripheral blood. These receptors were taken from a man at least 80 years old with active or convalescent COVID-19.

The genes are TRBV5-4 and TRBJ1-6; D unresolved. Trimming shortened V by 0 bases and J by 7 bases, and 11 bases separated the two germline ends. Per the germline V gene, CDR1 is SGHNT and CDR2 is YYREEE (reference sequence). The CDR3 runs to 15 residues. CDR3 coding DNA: TGTGCCAGCAGCTTGGCCGGTGCCATAAATTCACCCCTCCACTTT. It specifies CASSLAGAINSPLHF.

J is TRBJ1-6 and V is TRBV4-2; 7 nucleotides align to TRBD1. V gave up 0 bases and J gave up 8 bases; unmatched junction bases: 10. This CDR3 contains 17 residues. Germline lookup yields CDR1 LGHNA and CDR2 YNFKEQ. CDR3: CASSQDISQTGHSPLHF. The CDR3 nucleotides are TGTGCCAGCAGCCAAGATATTTCCCAGACAGGGCATTCACCCCTCCACTTT.

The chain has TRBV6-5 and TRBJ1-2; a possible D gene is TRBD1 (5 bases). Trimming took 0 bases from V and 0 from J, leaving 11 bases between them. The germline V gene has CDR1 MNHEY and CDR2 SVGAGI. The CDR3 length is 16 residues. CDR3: CASSYSGQAPNYGYTF. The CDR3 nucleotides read TGTGCCAGCAGTTACTCAGGACAAGCTCCTAACTATGGCTACACCTTC.

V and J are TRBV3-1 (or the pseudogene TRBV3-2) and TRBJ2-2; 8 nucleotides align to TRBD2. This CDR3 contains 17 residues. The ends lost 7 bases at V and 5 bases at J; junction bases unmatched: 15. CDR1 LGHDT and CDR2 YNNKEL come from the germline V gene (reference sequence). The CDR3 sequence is CASTPLAGPGGTGELFF. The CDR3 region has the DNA TGTGCCAGCACACCTCTAGCGGGTCCCGGAGGGACCGGGGAGCTGTTTTTT.

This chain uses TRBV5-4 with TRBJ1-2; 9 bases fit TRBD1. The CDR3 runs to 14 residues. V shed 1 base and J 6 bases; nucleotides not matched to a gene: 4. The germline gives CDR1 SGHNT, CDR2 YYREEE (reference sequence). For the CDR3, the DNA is TGTGCCAGCAGCTTGATGGGACAGGGCCATGGCTACACCTTC. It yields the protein CASSLMGQGHGYTF.

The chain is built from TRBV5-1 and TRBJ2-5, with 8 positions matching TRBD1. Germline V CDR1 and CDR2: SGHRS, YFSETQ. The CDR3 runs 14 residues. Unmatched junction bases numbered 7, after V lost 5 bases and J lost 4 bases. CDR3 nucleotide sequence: TGCGCCAGCAGGGATGCAGGGGGCGCAGAGACCCAGTACTTC. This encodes CASRDAGGAETQYF.

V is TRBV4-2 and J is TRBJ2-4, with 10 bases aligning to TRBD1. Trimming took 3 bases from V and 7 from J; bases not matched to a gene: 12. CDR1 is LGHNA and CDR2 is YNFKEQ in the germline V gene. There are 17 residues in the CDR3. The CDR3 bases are TGTGCCAGCAGCCACGGGACAGGGGAGTGGGGGTGGAACATTCAGTACTTC. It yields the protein CASSHGTGEWGWNIQYF.

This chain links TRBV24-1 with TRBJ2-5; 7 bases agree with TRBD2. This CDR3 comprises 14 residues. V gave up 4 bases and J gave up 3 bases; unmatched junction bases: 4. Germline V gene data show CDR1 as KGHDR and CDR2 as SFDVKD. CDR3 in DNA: TGTGCCACCAGTGAGTCCGGGGGGAAAGAGACCCAGTACTTC. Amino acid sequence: CATSESGGKETQYF.

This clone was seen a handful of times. The CDR3: CASTPRGTGRVGELFF. DNA for the CDR3: TGTGCCAGCACCCCTAGGGGGACAGGAAGGGTCGGGGAGCTGTTTTTT. V usage is TRBV6-2 or TRBV6-3 and J usage is TRBJ2-2, with 8 bases that match TRBD1. Germline V lookup: CDR1 MNHEY, CDR2 SVGEGT. Unmatched junction bases numbered 14, after V lost 7 bases and J lost 7 bases. There are 16 residues in the CDR3.

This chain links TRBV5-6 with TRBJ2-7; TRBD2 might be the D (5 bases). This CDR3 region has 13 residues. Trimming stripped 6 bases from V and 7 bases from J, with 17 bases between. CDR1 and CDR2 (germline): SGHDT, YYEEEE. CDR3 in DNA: TGTGCCAGCACCCTTGGGAGTTCGGGGGAGCAGTACTTC. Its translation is CASTLGSSGEQYF.

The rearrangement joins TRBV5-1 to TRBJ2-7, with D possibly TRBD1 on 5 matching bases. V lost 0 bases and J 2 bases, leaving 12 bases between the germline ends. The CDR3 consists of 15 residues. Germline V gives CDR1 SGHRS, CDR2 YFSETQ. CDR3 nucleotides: TGCGCCAGCAGCTTGGAAGGACAAGCTGCCTACGAGCAGTACTTC. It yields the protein CASSLEGQAAYEQYF.

CDR3 bases: TGCGCCAGCAGCTTGGACAGGCCCGCGTCCAACGTCCTGACTTTC. This translates into CASSLDRPASNVLTF. The genes are TRBV5-1 and TRBJ2-6, with D tentatively TRBD1 (5 bases). Per the germline V gene, CDR1 is SGHRS and CDR2 is YFSETQ. The CDR3 has 15 residues. Trimming pared 0 bases from V and 8 bases from J, leaving 12 bases between.

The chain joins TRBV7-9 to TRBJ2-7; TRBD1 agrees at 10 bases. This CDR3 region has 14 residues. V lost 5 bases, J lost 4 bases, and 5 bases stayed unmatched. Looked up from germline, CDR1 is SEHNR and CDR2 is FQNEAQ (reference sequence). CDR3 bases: TGTGCCAGCAGCCAGACAGGGGGCTATTACGAGCAGTACTTC. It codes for CASSQTGGYYEQYF.

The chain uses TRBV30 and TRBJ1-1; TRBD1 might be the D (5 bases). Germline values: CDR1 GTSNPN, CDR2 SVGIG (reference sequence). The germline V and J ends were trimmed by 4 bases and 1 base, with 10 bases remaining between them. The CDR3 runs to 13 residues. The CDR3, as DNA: TGTGCCTGGACCAGGGCCCCGAACACTGAAGCTTTCTTT. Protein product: CAWTRAPNTEAFF. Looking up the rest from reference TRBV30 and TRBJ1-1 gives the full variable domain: SQTIHQWPATLVQPVGSPLSLECTVEGTSNPNLYWYRQAAGRGLQLLFYSVGIGQISSEVPQNLSASRPQDRQFILSSKKLLLSDSGFYLCAWTRAPNTEAFFGQGTRLTVV.

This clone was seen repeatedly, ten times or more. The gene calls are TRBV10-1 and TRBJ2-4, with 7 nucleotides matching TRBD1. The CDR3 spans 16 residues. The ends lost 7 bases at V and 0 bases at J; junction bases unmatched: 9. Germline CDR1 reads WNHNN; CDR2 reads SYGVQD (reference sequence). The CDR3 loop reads CASIFNRGEAKNIQYF. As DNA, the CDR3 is TGCGCCAGCATTTTTAACAGGGGCGAAGCCAAAAACATTCAGTACTTC.

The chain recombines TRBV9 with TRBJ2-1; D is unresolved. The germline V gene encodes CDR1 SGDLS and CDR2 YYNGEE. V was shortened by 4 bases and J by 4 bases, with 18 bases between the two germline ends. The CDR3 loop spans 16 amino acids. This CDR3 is CASSPRLGQAYNEQFF. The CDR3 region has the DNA TGTGCCAGCAGCCCCCGGTTGGGCCAGGCTTACAATGAGCAGTTCTTC.

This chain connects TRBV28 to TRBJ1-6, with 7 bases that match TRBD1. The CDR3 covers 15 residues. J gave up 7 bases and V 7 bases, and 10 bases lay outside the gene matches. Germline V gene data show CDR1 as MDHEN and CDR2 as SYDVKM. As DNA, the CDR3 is TGTGCCAGCAATCTTCCCGGGACAGCAAATTCACCCCTCCACTTT. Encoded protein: CASNLPGTANSPLHF.

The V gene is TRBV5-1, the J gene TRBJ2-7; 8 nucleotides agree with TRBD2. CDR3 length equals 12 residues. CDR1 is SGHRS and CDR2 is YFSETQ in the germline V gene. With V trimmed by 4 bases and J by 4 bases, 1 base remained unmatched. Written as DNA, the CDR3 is TGCGCCAGCAGCCCGGGGGGGTACGAGCAGTACTTC. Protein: CASSPGGYEQYF.

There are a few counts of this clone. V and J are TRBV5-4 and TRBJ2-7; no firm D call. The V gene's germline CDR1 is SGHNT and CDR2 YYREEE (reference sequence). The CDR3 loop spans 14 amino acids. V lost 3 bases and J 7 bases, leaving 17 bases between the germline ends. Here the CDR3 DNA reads TGTGCCAGCAGCTCTACCCAGGCCGGTCCGGAGCAGTACTTC. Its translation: CASSSTQAGPEQYF.

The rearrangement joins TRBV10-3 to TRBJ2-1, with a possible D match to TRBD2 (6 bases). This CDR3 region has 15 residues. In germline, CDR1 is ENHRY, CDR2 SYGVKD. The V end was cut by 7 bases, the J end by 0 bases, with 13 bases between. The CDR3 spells CAINEGLSSYNEQFF. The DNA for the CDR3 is TGTGCCATCAACGAGGGACTTAGCTCCTACAATGAGCAGTTCTTC.